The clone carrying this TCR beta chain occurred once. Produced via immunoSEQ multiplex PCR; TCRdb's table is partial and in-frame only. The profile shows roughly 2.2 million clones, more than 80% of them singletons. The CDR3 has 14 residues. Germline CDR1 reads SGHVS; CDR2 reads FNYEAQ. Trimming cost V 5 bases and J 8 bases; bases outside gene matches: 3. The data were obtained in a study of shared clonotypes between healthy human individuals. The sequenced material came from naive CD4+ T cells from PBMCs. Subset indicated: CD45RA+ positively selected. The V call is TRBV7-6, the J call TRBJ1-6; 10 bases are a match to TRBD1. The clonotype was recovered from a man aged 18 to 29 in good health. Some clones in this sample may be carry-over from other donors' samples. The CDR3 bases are TGTGCCAGCAGCCGACAGGGGGCCTATTCACCCCTCCACTTT. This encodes CASSRQGAYSPLHF.